A single sample gave rise to the 2 T cell receptor beta chains below, sequenced in a study of monozygotic twins with inflammatory bowel disease. No DNA is given; TCRdb re-called the 5' RACE reads and lists each CDR3 protein once. Here the sample table reports about 110,000 distinct CDR3 sequences. Sequenced input: blood. These receptors all stem from a human donor with ulcerative colitis or Crohn's disease, or a healthy co-twin of an affected twin (not recorded which).

V is TRBV2 and J is TRBJ1-1; TCRdb outputs TRBD1, but without DNA this stays unchecked. The CDR3 runs to 14 residues. Germline CDR1 reads SNHLY; CDR2 reads FYNNEI. The chain's CDR3 is CASRDRDAHREAFF.

The chain has TRBV6-1 and TRBJ2-7. Germline V gene lookup returns CDR1 MNHNS and CDR2 SASEGT. The CDR3 contains 13 residues. CDR3 loop: CASSEAQYYEQYF.